The 20 T cell receptor beta chains below all came from one sample that was sequenced in a study of OX40 agonist ivuxolimab in advanced cancers. Only in-frame clones appear in the TCRdb table, and some are missing; sequencing was by immunoSEQ multiplex PCR. The table lists roughly 53,000 clones, about 88% of them singletons. This sample comprised CD4+ or CD8+ T cells sorted from blood, obtained in a trial of the OX40 agonist ivuxolimab. The origin of the receptors is an adult with an advanced solid tumor such as melanoma, head and neck, liver or kidney cancer.

This chain connects TRBV11-1 to TRBJ1-2, with a possible D match to TRBD1 (6 bases). Germline CDR1 and CDR2: SGHAT and FQDESV (reference sequence). V was shortened by 1 base and J by 2 bases, with 11 bases between the two germline ends. The CDR3 has 15 residues. The CDR3: CASSLGTGGNYGYTF. The CDR3 nucleotides are TGTGCCAGCAGCTTAGGCACCGGGGGCAACTATGGCTACACCTTC.

The chain links TRBV11-1 to TRBJ1-1; 7 bases align to TRBD1. Germline values: CDR1 SGHAT, CDR2 FQDESV (reference sequence). V lost 5 bases, J lost 2 bases, and 5 bases stayed unmatched. The CDR3 is 14 residues long. CDR3 in DNA: TGTGCCAGCAGCATGGACAGGAGTAACACTGAAGCTTTCTTT. It translates to CASSMDRSNTEAFF.

This clone was picked up one time. V is TRBV2 and J is TRBJ2-2; D might be TRBD2 (6 bases). The CDR3 is 12 amino acids. Per the germline V gene, CDR1 is SNHLY and CDR2 is FYNNEI. V was shortened by 10 bases and J by 5 bases, with 11 bases between the two germline ends. The CDR3 loop is CATALATGELFF. The CDR3 region has the DNA TGTGCCACCGCTCTAGCGACCGGGGAGCTGTTTTTT.

The CDR3 region is CASSPRTSGRGEQYF. The CDR3 DNA is TGTGCCAGCAGCCCCAGGACTAGCGGGAGAGGCGAGCAGTACTTC. The rearrangement links TRBV11-2 to TRBJ2-7, with 13 bases aligning to TRBD2. J was trimmed by 6 bases and V by 5 bases; bases with no gene match: 7. CDR1 is SGHAT and CDR2 is FQNNGV in the germline V gene. CDR3 length: 15 residues.

DNA for the CDR3: TGTGCCTGGAGTGTAACCATCGGTGGCAATCAGCCCCAGCATTTT. Translated, it gives CAWSVTIGGNQPQHF. The chain is built from TRBV30 and TRBJ1-5; D not certain. Trimming removed 0 bases from V and 2 bases from J, with 11 bases in between. This CDR3 has 15 amino acids. Germline V CDR1 and CDR2: GTSNPN, SVGIG (reference sequence).

The chain carries TRBV30 and TRBJ2-1; tentative D call: TRBD2 (6 bases). This CDR3 is 14 amino acids long. From germline, CDR1 is GTSNPN and CDR2 SVGIG (reference sequence). The ends were cut back, 4 bases at V and 2 bases at J, with 12 bases in the middle. The CDR3, as DNA: TGTGCCTGGAAACTGGGAGGTACCTACAATGAGCAGTTCTTC. Translation: CAWKLGGTYNEQFF.

This chain uses TRBV7-8 with TRBJ2-1; D is undetermined. Germline V CDR1 and CDR2: SGHVS, FQNEAQ. The CDR3 has 16 residues. V was shortened by 5 bases and J by 3 bases, with 17 bases between the two germline ends. Here the CDR3 reads CASSPTAVGNYNEQFF. CDR3 nucleotide sequence: TGTGCCAGCAGCCCAACGGCTGTCGGCAACTACAATGAGCAGTTCTTC.

The J gene is TRBJ2-7, the V gene TRBV5-6; no clear D gene. The CDR3 sequence is 11 residues long. V lost 0 bases, J lost 2 bases, and 0 bases lay in between. CDR1 and CDR2 from the germline V gene are SGHDT and YYEEEE. CDR3 amino acids: CASSLAYEQYF. The DNA of the CDR3 is TGTGCCAGCAGCTTGGCCTACGAGCAGTACTTC.

The J gene is TRBJ2-7, the V gene TRBV7-8, with 10 bases fitting TRBD2. With 3 bases clipped from V and 7 bases from J, the junction kept 9 bases outside the gene matches. Germline CDR1 SGHVS, CDR2 FQNEAQ. This CDR3 contains 15 residues. CDR3 region: CASSFNKREGREQYF. In nucleotides, the CDR3 is TGTGCCAGCAGCTTTAATAAGCGGGAGGGCCGGGAGCAGTACTTC.

The rearrangement links TRBV15 to TRBJ2-3, with TRBD2 identical over 7 bases. Germline CDR1 reads LNHNV; CDR2 reads YYDKDF (reference sequence). The CDR3 totals 16 residues. V gave up 0 bases and J gave up 2 bases; unmatched junction bases: 5. In DNA form, the CDR3 reads TGTGCCACCAGCAGAGAGAGGAGCGGGGTCACAGATACGCAGTATTTT. Translated: CATSRERSGVTDTQYF.

This chain links TRBV27 with TRBJ2-2; maybe TRBD2 (5 bases). There are 13 residues in the CDR3. V was trimmed by 6 bases and J by 8 bases, leaving 13 bases between them. The germline V gene encodes CDR1 MNHEY and CDR2 SMNVEV (reference sequence). CDR3 nucleotides: TGTGCCAGCAGCCGGGTGAGGGAGGGGGAGCTGTTTTTT. As protein: CASSRVREGELFF.

The rearrangement joins TRBV6-1 to TRBJ1-2; D may be TRBD1 (6 bases). The CDR3 totals 15 residues. From germline, CDR1 is MNHNS and CDR2 SASEGT. Trimming shortened V by 7 bases and J by 1 base, and 16 bases separated the two germline ends. For the CDR3, the DNA is TGTGCCAGCACCCAACCGGGGGCGAATAACTATGGCTACACCTTC. Its protein is CASTQPGANNYGYTF.

The chain carries TRBV9 and TRBJ2-2, with D tentatively TRBD1 (5 bases). This CDR3 comprises 12 residues. The V end lost 5 bases, the J end lost 6 bases, and 8 bases lay between the germline ends. In germline, CDR1 is SGDLS, CDR2 YYNGEE. CDR3 amino acids: CASRATAGELFF. As DNA, the CDR3 is TGTGCCAGCAGGGCGACAGCCGGGGAGCTGTTTTTT.

The chain couples TRBV7-9 to TRBJ2-1, with D tentatively TRBD2 (5 bases). The V gene's germline CDR1 is SEHNR and CDR2 FQNEAQ (reference sequence). Trimming stripped 1 base from V and 4 bases from J, with 5 bases between. The CDR3 totals 13 residues. CDR3 sequence: CASSLERYNEQFF. As DNA, the CDR3 is TGTGCCAGCAGCTTAGAGCGGTACAATGAGCAGTTCTTC. The whole variable domain, filled in from reference TRBV7-9 and TRBJ2-1, reads DTGVSQNPRHKITKRGQNVTFRCDPISEHNRLYWYRQTLGQGPEFLTYFQNEAQLEKSRLLSDRFSAERPKGSFSTLEIQRTEQGDSAMYLCASSLERYNEQFFGPGTRLTVL.

The chain combines TRBV6-4 with TRBJ1-1; D gene uncertain. V was shortened by 0 bases and J by 3 bases, with 8 bases between the two germline ends. This CDR3 spans 14 amino acids. Germline CDR1 MRHNA, CDR2 SNTAGT. CDR3 nucleotides: TGTGCCAGCAGTGACTCCGGAGCGGACACTGAAGCTTTCTTT. This translates into CASSDSGADTEAFF.

V and J are TRBV5-4 and TRBJ2-5; D not resolved. Germline loops: CDR1 SGHNT, CDR2 YYREEE (reference sequence). The CDR3 loop spans 12 amino acids. Trimming shortened V by 3 bases and J by 2 bases, and 5 bases separated the two germline ends. The CDR3 DNA sequence: TGTGCCAGCAGCTACTTACAAGAGACCCAGTACTTC. As protein: CASSYLQETQYF.

The chain has TRBV6-1 and TRBJ2-3, with D tentatively TRBD1 (5 bases). Germline CDR1 and CDR2: MNHNS and SASEGT. Trimming took 0 bases from V and 8 from J, leaving 18 bases between them. CDR3 length equals 16 residues. CDR3 sequence reads: CASSEAQGPPPSTQYF. CDR3 DNA sequence: TGTGCCAGCAGTGAAGCGCAGGGTCCCCCTCCCTCTACGCAGTATTTT.

CDR3: CASSVAPTGGGTEAFF. The CDR3 DNA sequence: TGTGCCAGCAGCGTAGCCCCGACAGGGGGAGGCACTGAAGCTTTCTTT. The chain carries TRBV9 and TRBJ1-1; TRBD1 matches 9 bases. The CDR3 covers 16 residues. From germline, CDR1 is SGDLS and CDR2 YYNGEE. V lost 0 bases to trimming and J lost 4 bases; unmatched junction nucleotides: 7.

The V call is TRBV5-1, the J call TRBJ2-7; no firm D call. Trimming removed 0 bases at V and 5 bases at J, with 6 bases between. This CDR3 spans 12 amino acids. Germline V CDR1 and CDR2: SGHRS, YFSETQ. The CDR3: CASSLALDEQYF. The DNA for the CDR3 is TGCGCCAGCAGCTTGGCCTTAGACGAGCAGTACTTC.

The V call is TRBV5-1, the J call TRBJ2-1; D unresolved. The CDR3 has 14 amino acids. The V and J ends lost 1 base and 7 bases respectively, with 12 bases between them. CDR1 SGHRS and CDR2 YFSETQ come from the germline V gene. The DNA for the CDR3 is TGCGCCAGCAGCTTGTGGACGGTGCAAAATGAGCAGTTCTTC. It is translated as CASSLWTVQNEQFF.